These T cell receptor beta chains were read from a single sample in a study of regulatory T cells in long-lasting Graves disease. In TCRdb, the multiplex PCR reads were re-called with MiXCR into one record per CDR3 protein. The data hold 350,000 to 450,000 distinct CDR3 sequences, with around 23% observed a single time. Sequences were derived from peripheral blood mononuclear cells (PBMCs), sampled when the disease was refractory, from a patient treated with antithyroid drugs. These receptors were taken from a female donor with Graves disease. The CDR3 runs from the conserved cysteine through the conserved F or W. A D gene is named only where the DNA matches it firmly. The listing skips clone size in some rows; elsewhere it reads once, few, many or a size class.

few | TRBD1 | TRBJ2-6 | TRBV5-1 | TGCGCCAGCAGCTCACAGGGGGCCTCTGGGGCCAACGTCCTGACTTTC | CASSSQGASGANVLTF
many | NA | TRBJ2-7 | TRBV10-2 | TGCGCCAGCAGTGAGTCATCGGGGGTCGAGCAGTACTTC | CASSESSGVEQYF
NA | TRBD1 | TRBJ2-1 | TRBV2 | TGTGCCAGCAGGGTAGACAGGGGCTCCCGGCAGTTCTTC | CASRVDRGSRQFF
NA | NA | TRBJ1-2 | TRBV2 | TGTGCCAGCAGTGAAGCGTCTAACTATGGCTACACCTTC | CASSEASNYGYTF
many | NA | TRBJ1-1 | TRBV12-3/TRBV12-4 | TGTGCCAGCAGTTTAGACGACAGCGAAGCTTTCTTT | CASSLDDSEAFF
many | TRBD1 | TRBJ1-1 | TRBV28 | TGTGCCAGCAGCTTGCCGGGACAGAAAGCTTTCTTT | CASSLPGQKAFF
few | TRBD2 | TRBJ2-7 | TRBV13 | TGTGCCAGCAGCTTAGTGGGGGGACTAGGCTCCTACGAGCAGTACTTC | CASSLVGGLGSYEQYF
NA | TRBD1 | TRBJ1-1 | TRBV7-9 | TGTGCCAGCAGCACGGACAGGGATGTGCCTGAAGCTTTCTTT | CASSTDRDVPEAFF
few | NA | TRBJ2-5 | TRBV7-9 | TGTGCCAGCAGCTTAGTTGTAGGCCCGGCCGGGGAGACCCAGTACTTC | CASSLVVGPAGETQYF
many | NA | TRBJ2-5 | TRBV28 | TGTGCCAGCAGTACCTGGAAGCTTGCCAACCAAGAGACCCAGTACTTC | CASSTWKLANQETQYF
NA | NA | TRBJ2-7 | TRBV19 | TGTGCCAGTAGTATTTATAGGGTCAACTCCGAGCAGTACTTC | CASSIYRVNSEQYF
many | NA | TRBJ2-7 | TRBV28 | TGTGCCAGCAGTTTAGCTTCCGGGGGCGGTTCCTACGAGCAGTACTTC | CASSLASGGGSYEQYF
many | NA | TRBJ2-5 | TRBV19 | TGTGCCAGTAGTATGTCAGGGATAGAGACCCAGTACTTC | CASSMSGIETQYF
many | NA | TRBJ1-3 | TRBV12-3/TRBV12-4 | TGTGCCAGCAGTGACGTCGGGACAATCGGAAACACCATATATTTT | CASSDVGTIGNTIYF
many | TRBD1 | TRBJ1-1 | TRBV20-1 | TGCAGTGCTAGAGGAGAGGGGGCCCGAATGATGAACACTGAAGCTTTCTTT | CSARGEGARMMNTEAFF
many | NA | TRBJ1-2 | TRBV27 | TGTGCCAGCAGTTTAAGGGCCGGGGGCGTCTATGGCTACACCTTC | CASSLRAGGVYGYTF
NA | NA | TRBJ2-1 | TRBV5-1 | TGCGCCAGCAGTACCGGGAACCCCTACAATGAGCAGTTCTTC | CASSTGNPYNEQFF
many | NA | TRBJ1-1 | TRBV15 | TGTGCCACCAGCGCCCAACCCAACACTGAAGCTTTCTTT | CATSAQPNTEAFF
NA | NA | TRBJ2-7 | TRBV27 | TGTGCCAGCAGTTCCCCCGGGACACCTGACTACGAGCAGTACTTC | CASSSPGTPDYEQYF
NA | NA | TRBJ2-2 | TRBV6-2/TRBV6-3 | TGTGCCAGCAGTTCGTCCGGGACCCGCACCGGGGAGCTGTTTTTT | CASSSSGTRTGELFF
NA | NA | TRBJ2-3 | TRBV10-3 | TGTGCCATCAGTGAGTCGGGGAGCGACACGTATGAAGCGCAGTATTTT | CAISESGSDTYEAQYF
many | NA | TRBJ1-2 | TRBV12-3/TRBV12-4 | TGTGCCAGCAGTTTAGGTCTGCTCTACACCTTC | CASSLGLLYTF
once | NA | TRBJ2-7 | TRBV19 | TGTGCCAGTAGTAAACCGGATACGTCCTACGAGCAGTACTTC | CASSKPDTSYEQYF
few | TRBD2 | TRBJ2-1 | TRBV12-3/TRBV12-4 | TGTGCCAGCACCCTATCAACGGGAGGCCCCTACAATGAGCAGTTCTTC | CASTLSTGGPYNEQFF
few | TRBD2 | TRBJ2-3 | TRBV2 | TGTGCCAGCAGTGACACCTTCCTTAGCGGGAGAACAGATACGCAGTATTTT | CASSDTFLSGRTDTQYF
NA | TRBD2 | TRBJ2-3 | TRBV3-1 | TGTGCCAGCAGCCCTTCACTAGCGGGAGAAGTAGATACGCAGTATTTT | CASSPSLAGEVDTQYF
many | NA | TRBJ2-5 | TRBV7-3 | TGTGCCAGCAGCTTAGGGCAGAGGGAGACCCAGTACTTC | CASSLGQRETQYF
few | NA | TRBJ1-5 | TRBV7-2 | TGTGCCAGCAGCCCACAAAATAGCAATCAGCCCCAGCATTTT | CASSPQNSNQPQHF
NA | NA | TRBJ2-7 | TRBV2 | TGTGCCAGCAGCCACAGGGGAGGGTACGAGCAGTACTTC | CASSHRGGYEQYF
many | NA | TRBJ2-2 | TRBV12-3/TRBV12-4 | TGTGCCAGCAGTTTAGGGGGGCTAAGCACCGGGGAGCTGTTTTTT | CASSLGGLSTGELFF
many | NA | TRBJ1-5 | TRBV2 | TGTGCCATCAAACAGGGCAATAGCAATCAGCCCCAGCATTTT | CAIKQGNSNQPQHF
few | NA | TRBJ1-1 | TRBV30 | TGTGCCTGGAGTGGACAGCAGAACACTGAAGCTTTCTTT | CAWSGQQNTEAFF
once | NA | TRBJ1-4 | TRBV28 | TGTGCCAGCAGTAACAGGGCCGCGGGTGAAAAACTGTTTTTT | CASSNRAAGEKLFF
few | NA | TRBJ1-5 | TRBV19 | TGTGCCAGTAGTATGGGGACACCTAATAGCAATCAGCCCCAGCATTTT | CASSMGTPNSNQPQHF
many | NA | TRBJ2-1 | TRBV28 | TGTGCCAGCAGTGGACAGGGCGGGAGCTCCTACAATGAGCAGTTCTTC | CASSGQGGSSYNEQFF
many | TRBD1 | TRBJ2-5 | TRBV2 | TGTGCCAGCACAGGGGGAGAGACCCAGTACTTC | CASTGGETQYF
NA | NA | TRBJ2-2 | TRBV29-1 | TGCAGCGTTGCGGTGACCAACACCGGGGAGCCGTTTTTT | CSVAVTNTGEPFF
NA | TRBD2 | TRBJ2-1 | TRBV12-3/TRBV12-4 | TGTGCCAGCAGTCGAGCCGGGACTAGCGGGCCCTACAATGAGCAGTTCTTC | CASSRAGTSGPYNEQFF
NA | NA | TRBJ1-2 | TRBV19 | TGTGCCAGTAGTATCGGACGGATCTATGGCTACACCTTC | CASSIGRIYGYTF
many | NA | TRBJ1-4 | TRBV2 | TGTGCCAGCAGTGAGCTTCTTAATGAAAAACTGTTTTTT | CASSELLNEKLFF
many | NA | TRBJ1-2 | TRBV3-1 | TGTGCCAGCAGCCAAGGGCAAAGTAGTGGCTACACCTTC | CASSQGQSSGYTF
many | NA | TRBJ2-5 | TRBV11-2 | TGTGCCAGCAGCTTAGATAACGCGCAAGAGACCCAGTACTTC | CASSLDNAQETQYF
NA | NA | TRBJ2-1 | TRBV12-3/TRBV12-4 | TGTGCCAGCAGTTTAGACGGGGGTCGTTACAATGAGCAGTTCTTC | CASSLDGGRYNEQFF
many | NA | TRBJ2-7 | TRBV2 | TGTGCCAGCAGTGAAAGGACGGGACTCGTATCCGAGCAGTACTTC | CASSERTGLVSEQYF
many | NA | TRBJ1-1 | TRBV25-1 | TGTGCCAGCAGTGAATTCCGTGCAGGGAGCGGGGTGAACACTGAAGCTTTCTTT | CASSEFRAGSGVNTEAFF